Shown below are 13 T cell receptor beta chains from a single sample sequenced in a study. Each CDR3 protein gets one entry after TCRdb re-called the 5' RACE reads with MiXCR. The repertoire has around 8,000 distinct CDR3 sequences, less than 40% of them found once; the top ten carry approximately 6.3%. Sequencing was carried out using tumor-infiltrating memory CD4+ T cells sorted from the breast tumor. Subset denoted: memory CD4+ T cells, CD4+CD45RO+CD25-. These receptors were collected from a female donor with breast cancer.

The V gene is TRBV30, the J gene TRBJ1-3; D gene unclear. Trimming pared 2 bases from V and 0 bases from J, leaving 11 bases between. From germline, CDR1 is GTSNPN and CDR2 SVGIG (reference sequence). CDR3 length equals 15 residues. The DNA for the CDR3 is TGTGCCTGGAGTCCCGGACTGACCTCTGGAAACACCATATATTTT. Its protein is CAWSPGLTSGNTIYF.

The chain couples TRBV7-6 to TRBJ2-7; 7 positions match TRBD2. CDR3 length: 18 amino acids. Trimming at V came to 2 bases and at J to 5 bases, leaving 18 bases not matched to a gene. The germline gives CDR1 SGHVS, CDR2 FNYEAQ. The CDR3 sequence: CASSLSSSLAGEYNEQYF. In nucleotides, the CDR3 is TGTGCCAGCAGCTTATCCTCGTCACTGGCGGGAGAATATAACGAGCAGTACTTC.

Comments on this clonotype: This may stem from a read error, because a much larger clone lies one nucleotide away. The rearrangement uses TRBV2 and TRBJ2-1; 9 bases agree with TRBD2. Germline loops: CDR1 SNHLY, CDR2 FYNNEI. The CDR3 is made up of 16 amino acids. The CDR3 nucleotides are TGTGCCAGCAGGGATAGCGGGAGTCCTTCCTACAATGAGCAGCTCTTC. The encoded protein is CASRDSGSPSYNEQLF.

With respect to this clonotype: The conserved closing phenylalanine or tryptophan is absent in this CDR3, likely reflecting a read error. V gene TRBV4-1 combines with J gene TRBJ2-2, with 7 bases identical to TRBD2. Per germline, CDR1 MGHRA and CDR2 YSYEKL. This CDR3 is 17 amino acids long. CDR3 protein: CASSQVLGGSSFGELFL. The DNA for the CDR3 is TGTGCCAGCAGCCAAGTTCTGGGCGGGAGTTCGTTCGGGGAGCTGTTTCTT.

This clonotype was observed at least ten times. This chain uses TRBV5-1 with TRBJ1-1; D gene uncertain. Germline CDR1 and CDR2: SGHRS and YFSETQ. Trimming took 3 bases from V and 4 from J, leaving 16 bases between them. CDR3 length: 15 amino acids. The CDR3 sequence is CASSSPLGKLTEAFF. In DNA, the CDR3 is TGCGCCAGCAGCTCCCCGTTGGGTAAGCTCACTGAAGCTTTCTTT.

This clonotype occurred a few times. A single base separates this from a much larger clone, so it may be a read error. The CDR3 carries no conserved terminal phenylalanine or tryptophan, so it likely arises from a read error. V usage is TRBV5-4 and J usage is TRBJ2-3; TRBD1 is a possible D gene (6 bases). The CDR3 length is 14 residues. Germline CDR1 reads SGHNT; CDR2 reads YYREEE (reference sequence). Trimming took 3 bases from V and 1 from J, leaving 9 bases between them. The CDR3 loop is CASSSRGGTDTQYL. The CDR3 DNA reads as TGTGCCAGCAGCTCCAGGGGTGGCACAGATACGCAGTATTTA.

The chain links TRBV10-2 to TRBJ2-1; 13 bases agree with TRBD2. V lost 6 bases and J lost 8; bases outside the gene matches: 7. Germline V gives CDR1 WSHSY, CDR2 SAAADI. There are 15 residues in the CDR3. Here the CDR3 DNA reads TGCGCCAGCAGCTACGGACTAGCGGGAGACTATGAGCAGTTCTTC. This encodes CASSYGLAGDYEQFF.

This clonotype was counted only a few times. V gene TRBV10-1 combines with J gene TRBJ1-5, with D perhaps matching TRBD1 (6 bases). The germline V gene encodes CDR1 WNHNN and CDR2 SYGVQD (reference sequence). The V gene lost 10 bases and the J gene lost 9 bases, with 22 bases spanning the gap. The CDR3 contains 14 residues. The CDR3 DNA follows: TGCGCCATCACCCCGCGACAGGTCGCATGGCCCCAGCATTTT. Translated, it gives CAITPRQVAWPQHF.

On this clonotype: This likely comes from a read error, as the CDR3 has no conserved phenylalanine or tryptophan at its end. No DNA is shown, since the ends of the CDR3 on it are uncertain; the CDR3 is the one TCRdb lists. The rearrangement joins TRBV6-6 to TRBJ1-1. Per germline, CDR1 MNHNY and CDR2 SVGAGI (reference sequence). The CDR3 totals 14 residues, both ends included. The CDR3 sequence is CASSRGGMNTEDFS.

With regard to this clonotype: A single base separates this from a much larger clone, so it may be a read error. As the CDR3 is not closed by the conserved phenylalanine or tryptophan, this likely results from a read error. V usage is TRBV25-1 and J usage is TRBJ2-1; 7 bases fit TRBD2. There are 12 residues in the CDR3. After removal of 7 bases from V and 9 bases from J, the junction contained 6 bases not matched to a gene. The germline gives CDR1 MGHDK, CDR2 SYGVNS. For the CDR3, the DNA is TGTGCCAGCATGGGCGGGGAGGGTGAGCAGTTCTCC. Translating it yields CASMGGEGEQFS.

The gene calls are TRBV4-1 and TRBJ1-4; D not resolved. Germline V lookup: CDR1 MGHRA, CDR2 YSYEKL. The ends were cut back, 4 bases at V and 4 bases at J, with 16 bases in the middle. CDR3 length equals 16 residues. CDR3: CASSRRVDAINEKLFF. Here the CDR3 DNA reads TGCGCCAGCAGCCGCCGCGTGGATGCAATTAATGAAAAACTGTTTTTT.

This clonotype was observed at least ten times. This sequence joins TRBV28 and TRBJ1-5; tentative D call: TRBD1 (5 bases). Germline CDR1 and CDR2: MDHEN and SYDVKM. CDR3 length: 19 amino acids. The V end lost 3 bases, the J end lost 0 bases, and 21 bases lay between the germline ends. The CDR3 nucleotides read TGTGCCAGCAGTTTTGGGGGGATTCGACGCAGAATTAGCAATCAGCCCCAGCATTTT. Amino acid sequence: CASSFGGIRRRISNQPQHF. The entire variable domain, with the rest obtained from reference TRBV28 and TRBJ1-5, is as follows: DVKVTQSSRYLVKRTGEKVFLECVQDMDHENMFWYRQDPGLGLRLIYFSYDVKMKEKGDIPEGYSVSREKKERFSLILESASTNQTSMYLCASSFGGIRRRISNQPQHFGDGTRLSIL.

The chain combines TRBV7-8 with TRBJ2-3; D unresolved. The CDR3 has 14 residues. Germline loops: CDR1 SGHVS, CDR2 FQNEAQ. Trimming took 6 bases from V and 6 from J, leaving 16 bases between them. CDR3 amino acids: CASRLDWLRDTQYF. The CDR3 region has the DNA TGTGCCAGCAGGCTCGACTGGCTGAGGGATACGCAGTATTTT.